The clone carrying this T cell receptor (beta chain) appeared many times. Its antigen remains unidentified. These data come from a study of regulatory T cells in long-lasting Graves disease. Study-level background: The antithyroid drugs taken by newly diagnosed Graves' patients had been used for under 3 months. Study conclusions and caveats: Public clonotype sharing was higher in persistent than newly diagnosed patients.

Building of the TCR beta libraries involved iRepertoire HTBI primers and Arm-PCR of CDR3 regions. In the source study's methods: Across all samples, under 65 TRBV segments and 14 TRBJ segments were identified. TCRdb reprocessed the multiplex PCR reads via MiXCR and lists one record per CDR3 protein. TCRdb's processing, not the authors' own work, is the source of the V and J calls. The data show hundreds of thousands of distinct CDR3 sequences, 15% to 20% seen once. Time point defined: newly diagnosed GD, antithyroid drugs for less than 3 months. Following extraction of RNA from PBMCs, that RNA was used to make the TCR library. From germline, CDR1 is DFQATT and CDR2 SNEGSKA (reference sequence). The CDR3 runs to 14 residues. V lost 6 bases to trimming and J lost 5 bases, with 16 bases between them.

The chain has TRBV20-1 and TRBJ2-2, with a weak D call TRBD2 (5 bases). The source is a female donor with Graves disease. The sample consisted of peripheral blood mononuclear cells (PBMCs), taken at new diagnosis, from a patient treated with antithyroid drugs. CDR3 coding DNA: TGCAGTGCGGAGGCGTCTTTGGGGACCGGGGAGCTGTTTTTT. Translation gives CSAEASLGTGELFF.